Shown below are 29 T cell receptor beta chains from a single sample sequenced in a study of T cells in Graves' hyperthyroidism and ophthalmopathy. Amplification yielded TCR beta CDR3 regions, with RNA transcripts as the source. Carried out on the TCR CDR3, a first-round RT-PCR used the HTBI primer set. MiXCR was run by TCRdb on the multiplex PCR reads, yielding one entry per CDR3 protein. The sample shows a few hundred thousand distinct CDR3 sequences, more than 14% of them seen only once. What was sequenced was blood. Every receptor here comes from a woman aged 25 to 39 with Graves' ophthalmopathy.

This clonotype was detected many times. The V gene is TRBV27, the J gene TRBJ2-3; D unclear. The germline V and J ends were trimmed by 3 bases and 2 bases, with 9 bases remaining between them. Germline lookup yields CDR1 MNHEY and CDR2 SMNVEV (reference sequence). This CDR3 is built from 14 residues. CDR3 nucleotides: TGTGCCAGCAGTTTGTCTCTATTCACAGATACGCAGTATTTT. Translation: CASSLSLFTDTQYF.

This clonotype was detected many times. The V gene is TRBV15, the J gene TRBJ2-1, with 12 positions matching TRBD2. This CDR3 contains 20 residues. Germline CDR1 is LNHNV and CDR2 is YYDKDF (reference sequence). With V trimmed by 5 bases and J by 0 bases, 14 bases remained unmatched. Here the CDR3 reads CATSPQPTSGGLSSYNEQFF. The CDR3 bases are TGTGCCACCAGCCCTCAACCCACTAGCGGGGGGCTTAGCTCCTACAATGAGCAGTTCTTC.

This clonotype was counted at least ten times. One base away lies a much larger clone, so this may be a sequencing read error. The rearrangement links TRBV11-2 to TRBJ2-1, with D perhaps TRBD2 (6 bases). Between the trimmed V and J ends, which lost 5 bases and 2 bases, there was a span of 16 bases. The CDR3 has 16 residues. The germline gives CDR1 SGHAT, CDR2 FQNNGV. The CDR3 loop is CASSRQTSLPYNEQFF. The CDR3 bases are TGTGCCAGCAGCCGGCAGACTAGTTTGCCCTACAATGAGCAGTTCTTC.

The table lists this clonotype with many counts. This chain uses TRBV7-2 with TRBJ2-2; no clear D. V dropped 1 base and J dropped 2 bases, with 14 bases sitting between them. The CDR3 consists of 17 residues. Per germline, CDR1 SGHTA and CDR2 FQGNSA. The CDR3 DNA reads TGTGCCAGCAGCTTAGTCTGGTGGACGGTAAACACCGGGGAGCTGTTTTTT. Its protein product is CASSLVWWTVNTGELFF.

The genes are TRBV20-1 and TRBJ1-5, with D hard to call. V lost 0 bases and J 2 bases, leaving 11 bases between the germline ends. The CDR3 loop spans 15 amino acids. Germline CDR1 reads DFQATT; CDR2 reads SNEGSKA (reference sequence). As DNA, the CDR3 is TGCAGTGCTAGAGATCGCGGCCAGGGCAATCAGCCCCAGCATTTT. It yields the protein CSARDRGQGNQPQHF.

The CDR3 DNA is TGTGCCATCAGTGACCAGGACGGCCTTGGATATGGCTACACCTTC. It encodes CAISDQDGLGYGYTF. The chain has TRBV10-3 and TRBJ1-2; D is unresolved. Trimming shortened V by 3 bases and J by 5 bases, and 16 bases separated the two germline ends. The CDR3 has 15 amino acids. Looked up from germline, CDR1 is ENHRY and CDR2 is SYGVKD.

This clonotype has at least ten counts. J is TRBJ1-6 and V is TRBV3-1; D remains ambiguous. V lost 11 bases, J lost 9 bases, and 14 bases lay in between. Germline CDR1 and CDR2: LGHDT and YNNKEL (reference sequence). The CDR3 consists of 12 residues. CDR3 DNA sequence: TGTGCCTCGGCGTCTGGCGTTTCACCCCTCCACTTT. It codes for CASASGVSPLHF.

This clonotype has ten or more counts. The CDR3 DNA is TGTGCCAGCAGTGCCATCTCCAACGTCCTGACTTTC. Its translation: CASSAISNVLTF. The chain employs TRBV12-3 or TRBV12-4 and TRBJ2-6; D gene uncertain. V was pared by 5 bases and J by 8 bases, with 7 bases between. The CDR3 extends over 12 amino acids.

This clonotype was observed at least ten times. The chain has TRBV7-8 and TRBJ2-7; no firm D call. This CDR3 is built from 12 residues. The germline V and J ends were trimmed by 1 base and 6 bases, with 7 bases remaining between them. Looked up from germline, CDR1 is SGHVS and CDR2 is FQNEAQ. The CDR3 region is CASSLVRAEQYF. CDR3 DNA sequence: TGTGCCAGCAGCTTAGTTAGGGCCGAGCAGTACTTC.

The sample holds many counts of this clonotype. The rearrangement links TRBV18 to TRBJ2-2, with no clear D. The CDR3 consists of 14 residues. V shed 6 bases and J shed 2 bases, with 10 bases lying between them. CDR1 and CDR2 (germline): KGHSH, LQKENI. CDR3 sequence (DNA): TGTGCCAGCTCCCGTCGAGATAACACCGGGGAGCTGTTTTTT. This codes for CASSRRDNTGELFF.

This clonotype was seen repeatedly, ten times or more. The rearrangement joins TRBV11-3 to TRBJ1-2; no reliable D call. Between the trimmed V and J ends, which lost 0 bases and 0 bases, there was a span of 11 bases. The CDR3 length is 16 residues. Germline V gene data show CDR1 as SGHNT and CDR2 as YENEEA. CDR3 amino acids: CASSLDREDTNYGYTF. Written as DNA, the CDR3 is TGTGCCAGCAGCTTAGATCGCGAGGATACTAACTATGGCTACACCTTC.

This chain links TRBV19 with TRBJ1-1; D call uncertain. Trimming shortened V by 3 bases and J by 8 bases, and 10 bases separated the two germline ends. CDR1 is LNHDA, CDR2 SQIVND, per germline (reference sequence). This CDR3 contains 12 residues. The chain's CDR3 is CASSMPRGEAFF. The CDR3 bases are TGTGCCAGTAGTATGCCCCGAGGGGAAGCTTTCTTT.

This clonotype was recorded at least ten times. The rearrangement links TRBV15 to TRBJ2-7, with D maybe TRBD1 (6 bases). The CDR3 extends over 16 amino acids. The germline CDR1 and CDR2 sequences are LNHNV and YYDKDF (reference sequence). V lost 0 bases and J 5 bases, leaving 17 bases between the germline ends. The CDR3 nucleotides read TGTGCCACCAGCAGAGACAGGGGATGGGTTTCCCACGAGCAGTACTTC. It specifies CATSRDRGWVSHEQYF.

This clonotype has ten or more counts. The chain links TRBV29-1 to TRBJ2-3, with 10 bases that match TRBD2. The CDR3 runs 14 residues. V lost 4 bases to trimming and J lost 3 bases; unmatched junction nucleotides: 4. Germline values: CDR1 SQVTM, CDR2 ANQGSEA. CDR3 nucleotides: TGCAGCGTTGGGCTAGCGGGGGCAACAGATACGCAGTATTTT. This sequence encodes CSVGLAGATDTQYF.

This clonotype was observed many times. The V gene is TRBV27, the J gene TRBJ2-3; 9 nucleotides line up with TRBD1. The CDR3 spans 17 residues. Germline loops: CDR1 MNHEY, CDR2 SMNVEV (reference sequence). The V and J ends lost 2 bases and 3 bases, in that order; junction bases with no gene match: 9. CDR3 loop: CASSLTWDRVRTDTQYF. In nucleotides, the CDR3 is TGTGCCAGCAGTTTAACTTGGGACAGGGTACGGACAGATACGCAGTATTTT.

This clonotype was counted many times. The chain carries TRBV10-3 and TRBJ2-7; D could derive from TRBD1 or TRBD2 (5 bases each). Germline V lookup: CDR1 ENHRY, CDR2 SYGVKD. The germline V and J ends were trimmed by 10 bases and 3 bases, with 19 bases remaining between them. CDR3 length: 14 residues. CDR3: CATEDPGAVYEQYF. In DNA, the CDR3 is TGTGCCACCGAGGACCCCGGGGCCGTCTACGAGCAGTACTTC.

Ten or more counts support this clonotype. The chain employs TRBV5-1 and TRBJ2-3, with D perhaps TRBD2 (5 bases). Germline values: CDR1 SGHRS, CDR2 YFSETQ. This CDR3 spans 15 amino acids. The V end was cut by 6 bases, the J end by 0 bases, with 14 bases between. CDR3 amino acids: CASKLEGYSTDTQYF. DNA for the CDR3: TGCGCCAGCAAACTTGAGGGATATAGCACAGATACGCAGTATTTT.

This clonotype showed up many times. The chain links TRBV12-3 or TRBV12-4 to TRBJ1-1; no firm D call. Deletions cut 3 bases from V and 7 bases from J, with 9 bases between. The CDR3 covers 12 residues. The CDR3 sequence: CASSFGFVEAFF. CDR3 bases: TGTGCCAGCAGTTTCGGGTTCGTTGAAGCTTTCTTT.

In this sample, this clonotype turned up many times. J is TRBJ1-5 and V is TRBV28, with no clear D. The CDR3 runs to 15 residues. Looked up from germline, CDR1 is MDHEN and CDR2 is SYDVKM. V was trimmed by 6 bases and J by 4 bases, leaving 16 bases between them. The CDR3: CASRVSENHNQPQHF. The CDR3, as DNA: TGTGCCAGCAGGGTATCTGAAAATCATAATCAGCCCCAGCATTTT.

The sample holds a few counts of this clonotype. DNA for the CDR3: TGTGCCATCAGTTTAGGACAGAATAATTCACCCCTCCACTTT. Its translation: CAISLGQNNSPLHF. The chain carries TRBV10-3 and TRBJ1-6; D may be TRBD1 (6 bases). The V end was cut by 5 bases, the J end by 5 bases, with 10 bases between. This CDR3 is built from 14 residues. CDR1 ENHRY and CDR2 SYGVKD come from the germline V gene.

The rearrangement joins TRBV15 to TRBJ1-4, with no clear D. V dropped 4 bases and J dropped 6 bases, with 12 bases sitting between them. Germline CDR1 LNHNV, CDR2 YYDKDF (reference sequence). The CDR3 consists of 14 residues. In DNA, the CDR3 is TGTGCCACCAGCACACGGACTATCGATGAAAAACTGTTTTTT. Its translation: CATSTRTIDEKLFF.

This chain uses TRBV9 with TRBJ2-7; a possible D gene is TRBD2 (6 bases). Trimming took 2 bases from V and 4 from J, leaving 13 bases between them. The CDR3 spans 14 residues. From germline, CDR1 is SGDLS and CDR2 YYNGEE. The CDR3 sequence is CASSVFDGGYEQYF. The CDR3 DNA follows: TGTGCCAGCAGCGTGTTTGATGGGGGGTACGAGCAGTACTTC.

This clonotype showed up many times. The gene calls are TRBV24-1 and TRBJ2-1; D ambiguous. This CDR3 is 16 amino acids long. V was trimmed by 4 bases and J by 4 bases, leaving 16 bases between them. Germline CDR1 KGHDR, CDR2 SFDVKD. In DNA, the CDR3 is TGTGCCACCAGTGACCCTACATCAGTATATTACAATGAGCAGTTCTTC. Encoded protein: CATSDPTSVYYNEQFF.

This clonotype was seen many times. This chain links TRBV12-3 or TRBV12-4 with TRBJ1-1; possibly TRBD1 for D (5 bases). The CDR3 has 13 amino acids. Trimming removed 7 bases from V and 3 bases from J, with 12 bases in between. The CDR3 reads CASIPQGYTEAFF. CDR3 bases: TGTGCCAGCATCCCCCAGGGCTACACTGAAGCTTTCTTT.

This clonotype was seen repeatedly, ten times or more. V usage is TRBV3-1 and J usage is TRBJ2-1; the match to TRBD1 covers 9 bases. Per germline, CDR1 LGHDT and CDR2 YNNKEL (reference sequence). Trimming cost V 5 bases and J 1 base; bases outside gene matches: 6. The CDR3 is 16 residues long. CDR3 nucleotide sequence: TGTGCCAGCAGCTATACCGGGACAGGGTCCTACAATGAGCAGTTCTTC. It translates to CASSYTGTGSYNEQFF.

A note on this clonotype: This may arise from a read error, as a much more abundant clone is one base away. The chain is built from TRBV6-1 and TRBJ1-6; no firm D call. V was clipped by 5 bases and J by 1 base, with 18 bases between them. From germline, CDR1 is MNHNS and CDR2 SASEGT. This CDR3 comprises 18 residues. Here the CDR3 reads CASSFETRCGSYNSPLHF. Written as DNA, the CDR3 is TGTGCCAGCAGTTTCGAGACCCGGTGCGGGTCCTATAATTCACCCCTCCACTTT.

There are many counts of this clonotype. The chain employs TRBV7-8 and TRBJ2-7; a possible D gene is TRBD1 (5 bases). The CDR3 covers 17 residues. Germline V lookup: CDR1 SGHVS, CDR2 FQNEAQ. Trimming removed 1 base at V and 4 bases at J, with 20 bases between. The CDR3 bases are TGTGCCAGCAGCTTAGACGCAGGGTACATGGCCTCTTACGAGCAGTACTTC. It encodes CASSLDAGYMASYEQYF.

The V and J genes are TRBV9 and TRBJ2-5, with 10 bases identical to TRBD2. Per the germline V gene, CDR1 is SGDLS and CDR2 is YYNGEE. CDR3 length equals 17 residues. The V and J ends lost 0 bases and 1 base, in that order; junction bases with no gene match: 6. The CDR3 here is CASSVGDSGGPQETQYF. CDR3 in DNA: TGTGCCAGCAGCGTAGGGGATAGCGGGGGGCCCCAAGAGACCCAGTACTTC.

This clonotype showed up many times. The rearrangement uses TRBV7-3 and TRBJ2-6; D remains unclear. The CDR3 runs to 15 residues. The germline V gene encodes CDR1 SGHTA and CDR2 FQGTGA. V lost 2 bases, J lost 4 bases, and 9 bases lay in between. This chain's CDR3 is CASSLSGPGANVLTF. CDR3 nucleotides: TGTGCCAGCAGCTTATCCGGACCCGGGGCCAACGTCCTGACTTTC. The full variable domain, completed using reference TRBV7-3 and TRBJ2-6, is GAGVSQTPSNKVTEKGKYVELRCDPISGHTALYWYRQSLGQGPEFLIYFQGTGAADDSGLPNDRFFAVRPEGSVSTLKIQRTERGDSAVYLCASSLSGPGANVLTFGAGSRLTVL.